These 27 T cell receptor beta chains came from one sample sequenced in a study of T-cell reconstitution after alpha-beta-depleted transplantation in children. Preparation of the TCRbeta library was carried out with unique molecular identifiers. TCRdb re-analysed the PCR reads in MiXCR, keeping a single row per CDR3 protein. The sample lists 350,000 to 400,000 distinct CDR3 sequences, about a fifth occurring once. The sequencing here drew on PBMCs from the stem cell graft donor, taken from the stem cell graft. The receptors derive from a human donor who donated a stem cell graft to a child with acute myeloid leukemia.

The DNA of the CDR3 is TGTGCCACCAGCAGAGGAGGTCAGAATGGCTACACCTTC. It specifies CATSRGGQNGYTF. This sequence joins TRBV15 and TRBJ1-2; no reliable D call. The CDR3 has 13 residues. Germline assignment: CDR1 LNHNV and CDR2 YYDKDF (reference sequence). The V end lost 1 base, the J end lost 6 bases, and 9 bases lay between the germline ends.

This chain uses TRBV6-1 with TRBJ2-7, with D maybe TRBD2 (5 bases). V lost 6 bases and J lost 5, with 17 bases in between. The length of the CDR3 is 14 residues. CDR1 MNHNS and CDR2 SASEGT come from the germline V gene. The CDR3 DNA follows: TGTGCCAGCAGACCTCGGACTCGGGGTCACGAGCAGTACTTC. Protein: CASRPRTRGHEQYF.

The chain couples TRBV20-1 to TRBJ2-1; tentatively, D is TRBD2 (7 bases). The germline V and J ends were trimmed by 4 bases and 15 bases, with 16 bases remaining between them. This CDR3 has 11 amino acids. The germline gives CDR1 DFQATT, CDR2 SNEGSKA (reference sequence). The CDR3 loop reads CSAKGGIGAFF. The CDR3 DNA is TGCAGTGCTAAGGGGGGGATAGGTGCGTTCTTC.

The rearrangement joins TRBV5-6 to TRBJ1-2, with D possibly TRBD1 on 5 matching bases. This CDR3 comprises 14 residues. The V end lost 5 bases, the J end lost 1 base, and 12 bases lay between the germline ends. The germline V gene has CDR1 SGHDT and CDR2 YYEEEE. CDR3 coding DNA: TGTGCCAGCAGACGACAGATGTTTAACTATGGCTACACCTTC. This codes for CASRRQMFNYGYTF.

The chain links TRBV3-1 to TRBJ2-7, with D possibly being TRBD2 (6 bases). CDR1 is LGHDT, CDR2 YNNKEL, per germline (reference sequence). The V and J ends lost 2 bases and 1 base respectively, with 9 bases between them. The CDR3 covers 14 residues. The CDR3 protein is CASSQLTSSYEQYF. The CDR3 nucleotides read TGTGCCAGCAGCCAATTGACTAGTTCCTACGAGCAGTACTTC.

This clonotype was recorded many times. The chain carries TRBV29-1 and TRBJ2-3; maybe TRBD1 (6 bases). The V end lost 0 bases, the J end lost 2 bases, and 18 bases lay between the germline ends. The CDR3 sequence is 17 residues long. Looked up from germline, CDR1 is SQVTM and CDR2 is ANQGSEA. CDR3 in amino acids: CSVEDSRGFESTDTQYF. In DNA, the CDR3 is TGCAGCGTTGAAGACTCTAGGGGGTTCGAGTCCACAGATACGCAGTATTTT.

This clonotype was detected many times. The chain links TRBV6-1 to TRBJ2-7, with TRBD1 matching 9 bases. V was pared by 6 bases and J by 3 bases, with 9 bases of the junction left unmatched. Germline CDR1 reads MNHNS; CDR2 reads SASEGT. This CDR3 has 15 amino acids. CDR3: CASSPPGQGYYEQYF. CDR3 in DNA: TGTGCCAGCAGCCCACCGGGACAGGGTTACTACGAGCAGTACTTC.

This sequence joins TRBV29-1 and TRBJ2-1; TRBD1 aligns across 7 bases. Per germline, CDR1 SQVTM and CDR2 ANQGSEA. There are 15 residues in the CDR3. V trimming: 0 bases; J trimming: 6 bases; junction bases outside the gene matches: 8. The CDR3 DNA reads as TGCAGCGTTGAAGAATTACAGGGGAACCTCAATGAGCAGTTCTTC. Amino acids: CSVEELQGNLNEQFF.

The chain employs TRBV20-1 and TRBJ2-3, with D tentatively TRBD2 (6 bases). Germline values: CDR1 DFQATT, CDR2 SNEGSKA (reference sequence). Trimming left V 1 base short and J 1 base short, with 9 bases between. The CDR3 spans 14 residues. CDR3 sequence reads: CSARAAGRTDTQYF. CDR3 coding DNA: TGCAGTGCTAGAGCCGCGGGGCGCACAGATACGCAGTATTTT.

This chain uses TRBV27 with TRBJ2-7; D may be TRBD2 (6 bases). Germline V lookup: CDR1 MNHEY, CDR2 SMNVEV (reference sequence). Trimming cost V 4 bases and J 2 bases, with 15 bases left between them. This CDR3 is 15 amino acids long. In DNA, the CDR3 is TGTGCCAGCAGTTCTACCGGGACTCGCACCTACGAGCAGTACTTC. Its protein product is CASSSTGTRTYEQYF.

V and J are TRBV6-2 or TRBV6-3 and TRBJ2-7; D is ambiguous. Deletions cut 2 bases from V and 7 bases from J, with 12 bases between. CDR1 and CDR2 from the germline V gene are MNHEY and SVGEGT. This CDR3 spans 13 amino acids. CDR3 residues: CASSYEPRWEQYF. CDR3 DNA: TGTGCCAGCAGTTACGAGCCTCGCTGGGAGCAGTACTTC.

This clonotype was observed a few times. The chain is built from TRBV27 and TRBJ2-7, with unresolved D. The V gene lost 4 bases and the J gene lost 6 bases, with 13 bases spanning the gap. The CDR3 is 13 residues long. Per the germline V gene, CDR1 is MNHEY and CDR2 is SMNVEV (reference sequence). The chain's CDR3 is CASSSETDLEQYF. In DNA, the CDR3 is TGTGCCAGCAGTTCAGAGACGGACCTCGAGCAGTACTTC.

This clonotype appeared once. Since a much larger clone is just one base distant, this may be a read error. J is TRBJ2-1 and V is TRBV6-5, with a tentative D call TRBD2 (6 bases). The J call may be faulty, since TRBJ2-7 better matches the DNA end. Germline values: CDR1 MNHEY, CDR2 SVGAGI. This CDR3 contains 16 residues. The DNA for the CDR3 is TGTGCCAGCAGTTACTCTGGGGGAGGCCTCTCCAGGGAGCAGTACTTC. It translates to CASSYSGGGLSREQYF.

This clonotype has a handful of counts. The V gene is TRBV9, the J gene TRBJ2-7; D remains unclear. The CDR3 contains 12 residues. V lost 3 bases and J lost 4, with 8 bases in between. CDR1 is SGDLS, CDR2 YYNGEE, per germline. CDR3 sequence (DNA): TGTGCCAGCAGCGGTTACACTTACGAGCAGTACTTC. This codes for CASSGYTYEQYF.

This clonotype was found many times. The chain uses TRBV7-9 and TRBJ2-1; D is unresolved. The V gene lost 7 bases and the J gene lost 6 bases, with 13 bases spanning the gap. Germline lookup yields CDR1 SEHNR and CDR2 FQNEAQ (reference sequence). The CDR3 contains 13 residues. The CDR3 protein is CASTVGYSNEQFF. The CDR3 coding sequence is TGTGCCAGCACCGTAGGGTACTCCAATGAGCAGTTCTTC.

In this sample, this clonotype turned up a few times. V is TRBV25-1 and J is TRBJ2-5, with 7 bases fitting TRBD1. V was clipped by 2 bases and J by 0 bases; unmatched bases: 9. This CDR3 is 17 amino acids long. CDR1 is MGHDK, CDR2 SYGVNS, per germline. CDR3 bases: TGTGCCAGCAGTGAAGGGCAGGGGGTCCACCACCAAGAGACCCAGTACTTC. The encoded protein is CASSEGQGVHHQETQYF.

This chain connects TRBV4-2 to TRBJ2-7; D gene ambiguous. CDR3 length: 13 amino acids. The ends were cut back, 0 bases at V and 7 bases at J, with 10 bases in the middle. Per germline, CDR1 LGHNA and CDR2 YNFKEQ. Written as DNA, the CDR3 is TGTGCCAGCAGCCAAGATCCCCTGGAAGAGCAGTACTTC. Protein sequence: CASSQDPLEEQYF.

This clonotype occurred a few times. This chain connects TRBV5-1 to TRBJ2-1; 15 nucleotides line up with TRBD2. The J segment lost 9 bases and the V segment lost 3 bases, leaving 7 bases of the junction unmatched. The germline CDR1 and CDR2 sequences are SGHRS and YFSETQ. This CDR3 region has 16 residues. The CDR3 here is CASSYRGLAGGSEQFF. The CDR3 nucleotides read TGCGCCAGCAGCTACCGGGGACTAGCGGGAGGTAGTGAGCAGTTCTTC. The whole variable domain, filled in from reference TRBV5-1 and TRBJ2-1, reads KAGVTQTPRYLIKTRGQQVTLSCSPISGHRSVSWYQQTPGQGLQFLFEYFSETQRNKGNFPGRFSGRQFSNSRSEMNVSTLELGDSALYLCASSYRGLAGGSEQFFGPGTRLTVL.

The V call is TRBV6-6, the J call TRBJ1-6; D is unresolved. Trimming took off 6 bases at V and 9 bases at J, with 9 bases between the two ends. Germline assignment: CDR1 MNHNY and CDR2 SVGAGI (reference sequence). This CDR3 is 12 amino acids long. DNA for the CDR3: TGTGCCAGCAGCCCCCTGGGTTCACCCCTCCACTTT. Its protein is CASSPLGSPLHF.

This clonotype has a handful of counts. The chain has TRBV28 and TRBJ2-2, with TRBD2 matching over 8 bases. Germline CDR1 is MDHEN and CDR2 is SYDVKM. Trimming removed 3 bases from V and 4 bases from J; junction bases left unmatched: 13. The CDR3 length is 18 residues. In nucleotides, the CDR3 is TGTGCCAGCAGTTTCCTAAAGGGTAGCGGGACATTCACCGGGGAGCTGTTTTTT. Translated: CASSFLKGSGTFTGELFF.

CDR3 sequence (DNA): TGTGCCAGCAGCCAAGATACAGGGACTCAAGAGACCCAGTACTTC. Encoded protein: CASSQDTGTQETQYF. The V gene is TRBV3-1, the J gene TRBJ2-5; D is tentatively TRBD1 or TRBD2 (6 bases each). Germline loops: CDR1 LGHDT, CDR2 YNNKEL (reference sequence). With 0 bases removed from V and 2 bases from J, the gap between germline ends came to 10 bases. The CDR3 contains 15 residues.

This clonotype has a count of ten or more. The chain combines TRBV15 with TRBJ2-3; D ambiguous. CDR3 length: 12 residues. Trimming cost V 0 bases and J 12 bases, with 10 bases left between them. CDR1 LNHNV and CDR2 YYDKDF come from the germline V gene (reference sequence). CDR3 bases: TGTGCCACCAGCAGAGACCAATGGGGTCAGTATTTT. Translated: CATSRDQWGQYF.

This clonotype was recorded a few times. This chain's CDR3 is CASSSDRDNQPQHF. CDR3 in DNA: TGTGCCAGCAGCTCGGACAGGGACAATCAGCCCCAGCATTTT. This rearrangement joins TRBV12-3 or TRBV12-4 to TRBJ1-5; 8 nucleotides agree with TRBD1. Germline trimming cut 6 bases from V and 3 bases from J; bases unmatched to any gene: 4. This CDR3 contains 14 residues.

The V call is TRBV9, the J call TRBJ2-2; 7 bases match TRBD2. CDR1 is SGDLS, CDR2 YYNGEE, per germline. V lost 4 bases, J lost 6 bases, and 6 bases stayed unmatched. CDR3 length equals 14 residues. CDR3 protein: CASSPGLGAGELFF. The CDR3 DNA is TGTGCCAGCAGCCCAGGACTAGGCGCCGGGGAGCTGTTTTTT.

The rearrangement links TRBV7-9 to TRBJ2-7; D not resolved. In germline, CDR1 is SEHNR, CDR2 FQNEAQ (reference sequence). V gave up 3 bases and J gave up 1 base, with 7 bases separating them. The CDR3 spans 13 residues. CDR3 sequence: CASSLSESYEQYF. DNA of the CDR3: TGTGCCAGCAGCTTGTCGGAATCCTACGAGCAGTACTTC.

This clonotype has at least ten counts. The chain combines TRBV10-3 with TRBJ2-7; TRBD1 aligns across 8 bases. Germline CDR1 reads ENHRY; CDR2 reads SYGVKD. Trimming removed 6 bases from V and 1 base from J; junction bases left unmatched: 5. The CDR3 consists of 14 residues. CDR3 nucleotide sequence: TGTGCCATCAGGCTGGACAGGGCGTCCTACGAGCAGTACTTC. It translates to CAIRLDRASYEQYF.

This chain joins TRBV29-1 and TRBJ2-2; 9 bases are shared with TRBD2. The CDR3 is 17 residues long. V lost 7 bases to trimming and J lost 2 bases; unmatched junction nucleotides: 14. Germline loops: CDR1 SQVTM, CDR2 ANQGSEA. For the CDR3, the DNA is TGCAGCGCCGTCAAGCCCCCTAGCGGGATAAACACCGGGGAGCTGTTTTTT. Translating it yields CSAVKPPSGINTGELFF.